One and the same sample provided the 20 T cell receptor beta chains below, sequenced in a study of blood T cell repertoires in COVID-19. The table came from immunoSEQ multiplex PCR; TCRdb's copy has only in-frame clones and leaves some out. This sample yields 270,000 or so clones, of which 86% are seen a single time; around 9% belongs to the top ten. The sequenced material came from peripheral blood. Receptors originate from a middle-aged man with active or convalescent COVID-19.

This chain links TRBV29-1 with TRBJ1-6; 10 bases are a match to TRBD1. CDR3 size: 13 residues. Per the germline V gene, CDR1 is SQVTM and CDR2 is ANQGSEA. Trimming cost V 6 bases and J 6 bases; bases outside gene matches: 2. CDR3 in amino acids: CSVTGGFNSPLHF. CDR3 DNA: TGCAGCGTGACAGGGGGCTTTAATTCACCCCTCCACTTT.

This rearrangement joins TRBV27 to TRBJ1-5; 7 nucleotides align to TRBD1. V lost 5 bases to trimming and J lost 5 bases; unmatched junction nucleotides: 3. CDR1 is MNHEY and CDR2 is SMNVEV in the germline V gene (reference sequence). The CDR3 totals 13 residues. The CDR3 protein is CASSLTGHQPQHF. The CDR3 DNA sequence: TGTGCCAGCAGTCTGACAGGGCATCAGCCCCAGCATTTT.

The chain employs TRBV19 and TRBJ1-1; TRBD1 aligns across 8 bases. Germline-derived CDR1 and CDR2 are LNHDA and SQIVND (reference sequence). The CDR3 runs to 17 residues. J lost 1 base, V lost 3 bases, and 10 bases had no gene match. CDR3 region: CASSIVGTGRQNTEAFF. DNA of the CDR3: TGTGCCAGTAGTATCGTCGGGACAGGCCGCCAGAACACTGAAGCTTTCTTT. The full variable domain, rest sourced from reference TRBV19 and TRBJ1-1, is DGGITQSPKYLFRKEGQNVTLSCEQNLNHDAMYWYRQDPGQGLRLIYYSQIVNDFQKGDIAEGYSVSREKKESFPLTVTSAQKNPTAFYLCASSIVGTGRQNTEAFFGQGTRLTVV.

This clone was seen only a few times. CDR3 sequence: CASSSPQGARTEAFF. The CDR3 DNA is TGTGCCAGCAGTTCCCCCCAGGGGGCTCGTACTGAAGCTTTCTTT. The chain is built from TRBV28 and TRBJ1-1, with 8 nucleotides matching TRBD1. The length of the CDR3 is 15 residues. Germline V gives CDR1 MDHEN, CDR2 SYDVKM. The trim removed 4 bases at V and 5 bases at J, leaving 9 bases unmatched.

The rearrangement uses TRBV5-1 and TRBJ1-4; 7 bases fit TRBD1. The CDR3 covers 15 residues. Per the germline V gene, CDR1 is SGHRS and CDR2 is YFSETQ. With 4 bases clipped from V and 8 bases from J, the junction kept 11 bases outside the gene matches. CDR3 in DNA: TGCGCCAGCAGCCTCGGGACAGCAATAGGGGAAAAACTGTTTTTT. Translation: CASSLGTAIGEKLFF. The full variable domain, completed using reference TRBV5-1 and TRBJ1-4, is KAGVTQTPRYLIKTRGQQVTLSCSPISGHRSVSWYQQTPGQGLQFLFEYFSETQRNKGNFPGRFSGRQFSNSRSEMNVSTLELGDSALYLCASSLGTAIGEKLFFGSGTQLSVL.

The V and J genes are TRBV10-3 and TRBJ1-2; TRBD1 might be the D (5 bases). Germline loops: CDR1 ENHRY, CDR2 SYGVKD. CDR3 length: 14 residues. Trimming cost V 6 bases and J 7 bases, with 18 bases left between them. This CDR3 reads CAISPPGREGGYTF. In DNA, the CDR3 is TGTGCCATCAGCCCCCCCGGCAGGGAAGGTGGCTACACCTTC.

This chain's CDR3 is CAWSGLAGSYEQYF. CDR3 sequence (DNA): TGTGCCTGGAGTGGACTAGCGGGGTCCTACGAGCAGTACTTC. The rearrangement uses TRBV30 and TRBJ2-7; 11 bases agree with TRBD2. The CDR3 loop spans 14 amino acids. Trimming at V came to 1 base and at J to 1 base, leaving 0 bases not matched to a gene. Germline V CDR1 and CDR2: GTSNPN, SVGIG (reference sequence).

The V call is TRBV19, the J call TRBJ2-1; D is perhaps TRBD2 (5 bases). The CDR3 has 12 amino acids. Trimming pared 5 bases from V and 15 bases from J, leaving 17 bases between. Germline V lookup: CDR1 LNHDA, CDR2 SQIVND (reference sequence). CDR3 in DNA: TGTGCCAGTAGTCCCCCTTGGGGAGCCGTGTTCTTC. This gives the protein CASSPPWGAVFF.

V is TRBV14 and J is TRBJ2-2; perhaps TRBD2 as D (5 bases). The V end was cut by 5 bases, the J end by 5 bases, with 15 bases between. Germline V gene data show CDR1 as SGHDN and CDR2 as FVKESK. The CDR3 spans 15 residues. CDR3: CASSTTRGWTGELFF. Here the CDR3 DNA reads TGTGCCAGCAGCACAACACGGGGATGGACCGGGGAGCTGTTTTTT.

This chain connects TRBV3-1 (or the pseudogene TRBV3-2) to TRBJ2-1; TRBD2 agrees at 7 bases. The V and J ends lost 1 base and 5 bases, in that order; junction bases with no gene match: 8. Germline loops: CDR1 LGHDT, CDR2 YNNKEL (reference sequence). This CDR3 is 16 amino acids long. CDR3 sequence (DNA): TGTGCCAGCAGCCAAGGGCTAGCGGCTGGGCACAATGAGCAGTTCTTC. This gives the protein CASSQGLAAGHNEQFF.

This sequence joins TRBV18 and TRBJ1-5; tentative D call: TRBD1 (5 bases). This CDR3 has 14 amino acids. Germline V gene lookup returns CDR1 KGHSH and CDR2 LQKENI. V lost 6 bases and J 6 bases, leaving 15 bases between the germline ends. The CDR3 spells CASSPGGGGQPQHF. In nucleotides, the CDR3 is TGTGCCAGCTCCCCGGGGGGAGGCGGTCAGCCCCAGCATTTT. Drawing the rest from reference TRBV18 and TRBJ1-5, the complete variable domain is NAGVMQNPRHLVRRRGQEARLRCSPMKGHSHVYWYRQLPEEGLKFMVYLQKENIIDESGMPKERFSAEFPKEGPSILRIQQVVRGDSAAYFCASSPGGGGQPQHFGDGTRLSIL.

The CDR3: CASSYIYEQYF. CDR3 DNA sequence: TGTGCCAGCAGCTACATCTACGAGCAGTACTTC. The chain has TRBV5-5 and TRBJ2-7; no reliable D call. The CDR3 spans 11 residues. Trimming pared 3 bases from V and 3 bases from J, leaving 4 bases between. Germline lookup yields CDR1 SGHKS and CDR2 YYEKEE (reference sequence).

The chain recombines TRBV19 with TRBJ1-1; the D gene is possibly TRBD1 (6 bases). The CDR3 contains 14 residues. V was clipped by 5 bases and J by 2 bases, with 12 bases between them. Germline V gene sequence: CDR1 LNHDA, CDR2 SQIVND (reference sequence). The CDR3 bases are TGTGCCAGTAGTCCCAGGGACACTAACACTGAAGCTTTCTTT. Protein: CASSPRDTNTEAFF.

The chain joins TRBV5-1 to TRBJ2-1; 10 bases align to TRBD2. The V segment lost 0 bases and the J segment 8 bases; nucleotides outside the gene matches: 8. This CDR3 is built from 16 residues. In germline, CDR1 is SGHRS, CDR2 YFSETQ. The CDR3 is CASSLGISGRWDEQFF. The CDR3, as DNA: TGCGCCAGCAGCTTGGGTATTAGCGGGAGGTGGGATGAGCAGTTCTTC.

The J gene is TRBJ1-2, the V gene TRBV2, with 9 bases fitting TRBD1. The CDR3 runs 13 residues. Germline CDR1 SNHLY, CDR2 FYNNEI. Germline trimming cut 11 bases from V and 3 bases from J; bases unmatched to any gene: 7. CDR3 region: CAGGTGFYYGYTF. The CDR3 DNA sequence: TGTGCCGGAGGGACAGGGTTTTACTATGGCTACACCTTC.

The chain combines TRBV19 with TRBJ2-7; possible D gene TRBD2, 5 bases. CDR1 LNHDA and CDR2 SQIVND come from the germline V gene (reference sequence). The CDR3 extends over 13 amino acids. The V and J ends lost 3 bases and 2 bases respectively, with 8 bases between them. The CDR3 sequence: CASSIGLAYEQYF. The DNA for the CDR3 is TGTGCCAGTAGTATCGGACTGGCCTACGAGCAGTACTTC.

The chain links TRBV27 to TRBJ1-5; a possible D gene is TRBD1 (5 bases). The CDR3 totals 14 residues. With 0 bases removed from V and 9 bases from J, the gap between germline ends came to 12 bases. Per germline, CDR1 MNHEY and CDR2 SMNVEV (reference sequence). DNA for the CDR3: TGTGCCAGCAGTTTATCAGGGGCCCTATGGCCCCAGCATTTT. Translated, it gives CASSLSGALWPQHF.

V gene TRBV9 combines with J gene TRBJ1-5, with a tentative D call TRBD1 (6 bases). Germline V gene lookup returns CDR1 SGDLS and CDR2 YYNGEE. The germline V and J ends were trimmed by 2 bases and 3 bases, with 12 bases remaining between them. This CDR3 region has 15 residues. This chain's CDR3 is CASSVDGQTNQPQHF. The CDR3 DNA reads as TGTGCCAGCAGCGTCGACGGACAGACCAATCAGCCCCAGCATTTT.

This clone occurred once. V gene TRBV28 combines with J gene TRBJ1-3; D is ambiguous. Germline loops: CDR1 MDHEN, CDR2 SYDVKM. Trimming took off 7 bases at V and 4 bases at J, with 11 bases between the two ends. The CDR3 has 13 residues. The CDR3 region has the DNA TGTGCCAGCAACGGCGGTGAAGGAAACACCATATATTTT. It encodes CASNGGEGNTIYF.

The chain recombines TRBV27 with TRBJ2-7, with a possible D match to TRBD2 (6 bases). V lost 0 bases to trimming and J lost 3 bases, with 12 bases between them. CDR3 length equals 15 residues. The germline CDR1 and CDR2 sequences are MNHEY and SMNVEV (reference sequence). CDR3 region: CASSLSPGAGYEQYF. The CDR3 coding sequence is TGTGCCAGCAGTTTATCCCCGGGAGCTGGCTACGAGCAGTACTTC.